The rows below give T cell receptor beta chains drawn from one sample of a study of read filtering for tumor transcriptome and immune sequencing. MiXCR was run by TCRdb on the reads, yielding one entry per CDR3 protein. The sample carries around 20,000 distinct CDR3 sequences, roughly a fifth recorded once. The sequencing sample was made of a population of CD138-negative cells sorted from bone marrow. The receptors shown here come from a donor aged 40 or older with multiple myeloma. The CDR3 runs from the conserved cysteine through the conserved F or W.

J gene: TRBJ1-1; V gene: TRBV20-1; CDR3 protein: CSATPATGGPTEAFF
J gene: TRBJ2-1; V gene: TRBV28; CDR3 protein: CASSRPGNEQFF
J gene: TRBJ2-3; V gene: TRBV20-1; CDR3 protein: CRAPGPGTDTQYF
J gene: TRBJ1-2; V gene: TRBV6-6; CDR3 protein: CASSQAGGYTF
J gene: TRBJ1-1; V gene: TRBV7-2; CDR3 protein: CASSRGLRGEAFF
J gene: TRBJ1-2; V gene: TRBV7-9; CDR3 protein: CASSLGAGDIF
J gene: TRBJ2-1; V gene: TRBV2; CDR3 protein: CASLGEGNEQFF
J gene: TRBJ2-1; V gene: TRBV24-1; CDR3 protein: CGTRGDNNWGNEQFF
J gene: TRBJ2-1; V gene: TRBV16; CDR3 protein: CASSRTLVTNEQFF
J gene: TRBJ2-7; V gene: TRBV28; CDR3 protein: CASSPRLAVQYF
J gene: TRBJ2-1; V gene: TRBV6-2/TRBV6-3; CDR3 protein: CASSFTVYNEQFF
J gene: TRBJ1-6; V gene: TRBV3-1; CDR3 protein: CASSQEAGGFSPLHF
J gene: TRBJ2-2; V gene: TRBV12-3/TRBV12-4; CDR3 protein: CASSLGLAATLNTGELFF
J gene: TRBJ2-3; V gene: TRBV7-7; CDR3 protein: CASSSDGGGTQYF
J gene: TRBJ2-3; V gene: TRBV5-1; CDR3 protein: CASSLTSGVDTQYF
J gene: TRBJ1-4; V gene: TRBV29-1; CDR3 protein: CSVEAGEKLFF
J gene: TRBJ2-3; V gene: TRBV2; CDR3 protein: CASAPGRGTGPRDTQYF
J gene: TRBJ2-2; V gene: TRBV20-1; CDR3 protein: CSARDLLAGGPHGELFF
J gene: TRBJ2-3; V gene: TRBV4-3; CDR3 protein: CASSQGGTVWRAPPDTQYF
J gene: TRBJ2-1; V gene: TRBV12-3/TRBV12-4; CDR3 protein: CASILGDSSYNEQFF
J gene: TRBJ2-3; V gene: TRBV19; CDR3 protein: CASSQGLGTDTQYF
J gene: TRBJ1-4; V gene: TRBV28; CDR3 protein: CASRTQGLDEKLFF
J gene: TRBJ2-1; V gene: TRBV12-3/TRBV12-4; CDR3 protein: CASSFGGASDEQFF
J gene: TRBJ2-3; V gene: TRBV7-9; CDR3 protein: CASSFGTSGRYSTDTQYF
J gene: TRBJ2-1; V gene: TRBV28; CDR3 protein: CASSTIPMNEQFF
J gene: TRBJ1-1; V gene: TRBV10-1; CDR3 protein: CASGGDTEAFF
J gene: TRBJ2-1; V gene: TRBV7-9; CDR3 protein: CASSLRDDYNEQFF
J gene: TRBJ2-1; V gene: TRBV7-9; CDR3 protein: CASRPQRNEQFF
J gene: TRBJ1-1; V gene: TRBV7-2; CDR3 protein: CASSLVQGVSEAFF
J gene: TRBJ2-1; V gene: TRBV10-2; CDR3 protein: CASSESLAGSGNEQFF
J gene: TRBJ2-7; V gene: TRBV5-1; CDR3 protein: CASSLYRGEDEQYF
J gene: TRBJ2-7; V gene: TRBV6-2/TRBV6-3; CDR3 protein: CASSYAGQVSEQYF
J gene: TRBJ2-7; V gene: TRBV6-2/TRBV6-3; CDR3 protein: CASTGGGQRYEQYF
J gene: TRBJ1-2; V gene: TRBV13; CDR3 protein: CASSSGGGTNYGYTF
J gene: TRBJ2-7; V gene: TRBV9; CDR3 protein: CASSETAGQTFHEQYF
J gene: TRBJ1-5; V gene: TRBV4-2; CDR3 protein: CASSQEGQLSNQPQHF
J gene: TRBJ2-7; V gene: TRBV28; CDR3 protein: CASRETGLHSYEQYF
J gene: TRBJ2-1; V gene: TRBV29-1; CDR3 protein: CGVEGAGGVNEQFF
J gene: TRBJ2-1; V gene: TRBV24-1; CDR3 protein: CATSERAAYNEQFF
J gene: TRBJ2-1; V gene: TRBV29-1; CDR3 protein: CSVEGVSGSFDEQFF
J gene: TRBJ2-2; V gene: TRBV5-1; CDR3 protein: CASSFRDTGELFF
J gene: TRBJ2-3; V gene: TRBV7-8; CDR3 protein: CASSRGTASGDTQYF